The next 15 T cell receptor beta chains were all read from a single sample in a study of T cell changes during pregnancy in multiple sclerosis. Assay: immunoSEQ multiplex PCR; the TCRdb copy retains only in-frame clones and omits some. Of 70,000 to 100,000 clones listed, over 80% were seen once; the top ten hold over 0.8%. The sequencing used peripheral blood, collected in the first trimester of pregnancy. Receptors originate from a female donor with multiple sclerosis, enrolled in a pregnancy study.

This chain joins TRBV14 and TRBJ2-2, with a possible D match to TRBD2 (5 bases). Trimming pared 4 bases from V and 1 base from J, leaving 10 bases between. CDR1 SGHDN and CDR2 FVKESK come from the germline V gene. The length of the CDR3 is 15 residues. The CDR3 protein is CASSPLGRNTGELFF. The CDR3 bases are TGTGCCAGCAGCCCCCTGGGGAGGAACACCGGGGAGCTGTTTTTT.

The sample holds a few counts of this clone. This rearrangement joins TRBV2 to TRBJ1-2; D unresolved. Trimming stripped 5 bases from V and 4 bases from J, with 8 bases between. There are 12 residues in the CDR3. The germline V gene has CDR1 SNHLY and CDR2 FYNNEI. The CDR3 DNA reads TGTGCCAGCAGTTCGAACGGCTATGGCTACACCTTC. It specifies CASSSNGYGYTF.

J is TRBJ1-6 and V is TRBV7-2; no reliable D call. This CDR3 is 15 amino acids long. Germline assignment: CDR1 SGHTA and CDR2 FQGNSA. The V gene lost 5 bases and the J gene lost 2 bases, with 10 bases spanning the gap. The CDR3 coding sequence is TGTGCCAGCAGCCCAGTCATCGCCTATAATTCACCCCTCCACTTT. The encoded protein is CASSPVIAYNSPLHF. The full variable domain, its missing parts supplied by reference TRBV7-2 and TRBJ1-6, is GAGVSQSPSNKVTEKGKDVELRCDPISGHTALYWYRQSLGQGLEFLIYFQGNSAPDKSGLPSDRFSAERTGGSVSTLTIQRTQQEDSAVYLCASSPVIAYNSPLHFGNGTRLTVT.

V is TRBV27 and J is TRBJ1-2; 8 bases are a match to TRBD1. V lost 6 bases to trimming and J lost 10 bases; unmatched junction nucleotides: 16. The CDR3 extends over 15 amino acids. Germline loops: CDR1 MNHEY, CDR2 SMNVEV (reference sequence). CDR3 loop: CASSPNGYRGDVYTF. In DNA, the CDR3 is TGTGCCAGCAGCCCAAACGGATACAGGGGGGATGTCTACACCTTC.

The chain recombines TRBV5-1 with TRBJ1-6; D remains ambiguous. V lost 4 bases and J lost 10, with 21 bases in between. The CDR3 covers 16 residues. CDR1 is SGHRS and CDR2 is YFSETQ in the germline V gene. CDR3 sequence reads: CASSKGPAEFYSPLHF. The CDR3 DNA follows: TGCGCCAGCAGCAAGGGCCCAGCGGAATTCTACTCACCCCTCCACTTT.

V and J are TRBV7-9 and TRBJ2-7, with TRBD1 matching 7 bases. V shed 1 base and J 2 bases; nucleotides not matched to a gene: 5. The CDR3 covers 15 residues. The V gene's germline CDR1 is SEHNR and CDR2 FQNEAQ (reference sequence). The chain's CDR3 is CASSLEATGPYEQYF. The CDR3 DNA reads TGTGCCAGCAGCTTAGAGGCGACAGGGCCCTACGAGCAGTACTTC.

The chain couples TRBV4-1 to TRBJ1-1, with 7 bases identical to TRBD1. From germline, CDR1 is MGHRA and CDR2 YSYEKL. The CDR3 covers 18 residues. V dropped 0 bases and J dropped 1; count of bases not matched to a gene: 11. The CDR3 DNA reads TGCGCCAGCAGCCAAGATCCGTATTTAGGGGGCCCGAACACTGAAGCTTTCTTT. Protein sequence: CASSQDPYLGGPNTEAFF.

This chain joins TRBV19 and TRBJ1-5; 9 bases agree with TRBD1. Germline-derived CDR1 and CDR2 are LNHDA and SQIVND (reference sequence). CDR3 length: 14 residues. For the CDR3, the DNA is TGTGCTACAGTAGGGGGACAGGGCACCCAGCCCCAGCATTTT. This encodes CATVGGQGTQPQHF. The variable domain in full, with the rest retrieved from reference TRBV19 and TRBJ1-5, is DGGITQSPKYLFRKEGQNVTLSCEQNLNHDAMYWYRQDPGQGLRLIYYSQIVNDFQKGDIAEGYSVSREKKESFPLTVTSAQKNPTAFYLCATVGGQGTQPQHFGDGTRLSIL.

CDR3 region: CASSVGSGGPSSSYNEQFF. In DNA, the CDR3 is TGTGCCAGCAGCGTAGGATCGGGAGGGCCTTCAAGCTCCTACAATGAGCAGTTCTTC. The genes are TRBV9 and TRBJ2-1; 8 bases match TRBD2. Germline V gene data show CDR1 as SGDLS and CDR2 as YYNGEE. This CDR3 comprises 19 residues. The junction had 11 bases not matched to a gene; V was cut back by 0 bases and J by 0 bases.

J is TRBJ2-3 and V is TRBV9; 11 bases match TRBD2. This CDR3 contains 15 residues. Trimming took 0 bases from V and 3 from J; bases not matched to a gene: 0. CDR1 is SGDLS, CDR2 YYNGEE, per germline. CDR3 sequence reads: CASSVVAGGTDTQYF. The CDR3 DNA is TGTGCCAGCAGCGTAGTAGCGGGGGGGACAGATACGCAGTATTTT.

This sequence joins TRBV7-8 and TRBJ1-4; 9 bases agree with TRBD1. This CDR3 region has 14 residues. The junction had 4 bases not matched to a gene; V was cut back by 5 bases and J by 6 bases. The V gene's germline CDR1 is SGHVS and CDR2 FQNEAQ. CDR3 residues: CASSRDRAHEKLFF. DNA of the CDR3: TGTGCCAGCAGCAGGGACAGGGCGCATGAAAAACTGTTTTTT.

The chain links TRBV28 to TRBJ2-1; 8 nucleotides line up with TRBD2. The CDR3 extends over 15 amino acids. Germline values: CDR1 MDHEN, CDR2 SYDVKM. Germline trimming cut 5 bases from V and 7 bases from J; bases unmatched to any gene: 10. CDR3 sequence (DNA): TGTGCCAGCAGTCCCCCGGGGGCTAGCGGGAATGAGCAGTTCTTC. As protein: CASSPPGASGNEQFF.

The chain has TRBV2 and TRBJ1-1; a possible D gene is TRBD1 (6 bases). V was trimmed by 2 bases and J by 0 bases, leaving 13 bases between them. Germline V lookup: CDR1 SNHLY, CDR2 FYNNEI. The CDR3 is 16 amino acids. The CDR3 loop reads CASSERGFSLNTEAFF. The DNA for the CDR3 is TGTGCCAGCAGTGAAAGGGGGTTTTCGCTGAACACTGAAGCTTTCTTT.

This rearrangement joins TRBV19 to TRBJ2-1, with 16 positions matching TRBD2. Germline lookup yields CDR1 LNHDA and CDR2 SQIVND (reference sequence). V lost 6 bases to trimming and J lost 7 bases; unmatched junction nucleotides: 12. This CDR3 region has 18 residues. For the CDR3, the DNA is TGTGCCAGTAGCCTCAGGGGGACTAGCGGGAGGGTGCTTAATGAGCAGTTCTTC. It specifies CASSLRGTSGRVLNEQFF.

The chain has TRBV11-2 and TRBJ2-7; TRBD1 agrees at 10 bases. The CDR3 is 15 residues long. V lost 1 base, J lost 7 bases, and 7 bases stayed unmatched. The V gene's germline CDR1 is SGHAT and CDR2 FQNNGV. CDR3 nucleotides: TGTGCCAGCAGCTTAGTCCGGACAGGGGGAATGGAGCAGTACTTC. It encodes CASSLVRTGGMEQYF.